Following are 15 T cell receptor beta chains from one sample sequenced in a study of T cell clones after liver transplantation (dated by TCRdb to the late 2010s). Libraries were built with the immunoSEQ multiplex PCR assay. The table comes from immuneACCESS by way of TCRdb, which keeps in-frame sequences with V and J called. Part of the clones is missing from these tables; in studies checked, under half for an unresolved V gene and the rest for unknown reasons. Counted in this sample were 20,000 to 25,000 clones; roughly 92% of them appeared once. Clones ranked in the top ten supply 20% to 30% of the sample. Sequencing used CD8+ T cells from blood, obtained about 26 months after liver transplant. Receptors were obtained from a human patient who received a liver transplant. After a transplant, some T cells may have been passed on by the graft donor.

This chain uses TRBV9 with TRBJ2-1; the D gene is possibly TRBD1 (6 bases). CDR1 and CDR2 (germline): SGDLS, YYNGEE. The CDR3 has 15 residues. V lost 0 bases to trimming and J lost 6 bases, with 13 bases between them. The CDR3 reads CASSVAGVSPNEQFF. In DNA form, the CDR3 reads TGTGCCAGCAGCGTAGCAGGGGTCTCCCCCAATGAGCAGTTCTTC.

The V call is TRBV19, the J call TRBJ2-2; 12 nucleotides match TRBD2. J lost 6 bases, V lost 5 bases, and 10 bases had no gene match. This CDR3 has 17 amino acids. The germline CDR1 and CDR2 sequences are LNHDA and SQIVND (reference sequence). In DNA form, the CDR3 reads TGTGCCAGTAGTGGACGGACTAGCGGGACTTATTCCGGGGAGCTGTTTTTT. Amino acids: CASSGRTSGTYSGELFF.

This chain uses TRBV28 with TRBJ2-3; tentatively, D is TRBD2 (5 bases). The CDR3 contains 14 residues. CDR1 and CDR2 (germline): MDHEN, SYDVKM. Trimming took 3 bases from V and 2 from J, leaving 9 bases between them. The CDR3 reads CASSLDSYTDTQYF. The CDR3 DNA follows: TGTGCCAGCAGTTTGGACTCCTACACAGATACGCAGTATTTT. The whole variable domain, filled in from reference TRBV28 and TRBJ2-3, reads DVKVTQSSRYLVKRTGEKVFLECVQDMDHENMFWYRQDPGLGLRLIYFSYDVKMKEKGDIPEGYSVSREKKERFSLILESASTNQTSMYLCASSLDSYTDTQYFGPGTRLTVL.

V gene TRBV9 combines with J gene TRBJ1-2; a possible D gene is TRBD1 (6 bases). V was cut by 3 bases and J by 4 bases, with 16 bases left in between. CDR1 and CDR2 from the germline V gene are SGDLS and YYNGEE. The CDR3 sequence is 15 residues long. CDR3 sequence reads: CASSGGTTGVYGYTF. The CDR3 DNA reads TGTGCCAGCAGCGGGGGGACAACAGGTGTCTATGGCTACACCTTC.

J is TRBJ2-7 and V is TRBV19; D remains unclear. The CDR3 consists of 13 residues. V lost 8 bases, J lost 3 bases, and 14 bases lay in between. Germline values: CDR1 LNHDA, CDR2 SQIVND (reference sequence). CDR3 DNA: TGTGCCAGTTCGCCGAATAACTACTACGAGCAGTACTTC. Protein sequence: CASSPNNYYEQYF.

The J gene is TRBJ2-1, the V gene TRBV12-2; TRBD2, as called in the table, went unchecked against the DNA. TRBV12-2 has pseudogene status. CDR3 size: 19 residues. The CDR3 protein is CASRLSCYIAGDSHNEQFF. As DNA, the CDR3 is TGTGCAAGTCGCTTATCCTGCTACATAGCGGGAGATTCGCACAATGAGCAGTTCTTC.

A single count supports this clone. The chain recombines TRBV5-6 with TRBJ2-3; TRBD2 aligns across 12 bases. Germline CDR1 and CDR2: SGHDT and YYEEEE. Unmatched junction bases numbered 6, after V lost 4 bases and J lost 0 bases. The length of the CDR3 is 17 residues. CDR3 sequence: CASSATLAGGSTDTQYF. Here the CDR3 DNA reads TGTGCCAGCAGCGCGACCCTAGCGGGAGGGAGCACAGATACGCAGTATTTT.

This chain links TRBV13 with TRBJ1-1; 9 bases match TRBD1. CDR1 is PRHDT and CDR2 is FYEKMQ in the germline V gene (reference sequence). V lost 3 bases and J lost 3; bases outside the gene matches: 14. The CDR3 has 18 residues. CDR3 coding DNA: TGTGCCAGCAGCTTTAGGACAGGGGAATTTATCTCGTACACTGAAGCTTTCTTT. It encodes CASSFRTGEFISYTEAFF. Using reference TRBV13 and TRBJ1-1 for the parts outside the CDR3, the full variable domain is AAGVIQSPRHLIKEKRETATLKCYPIPRHDTVYWYQQGPGQDPQFLISFYEKMQSDKGSIPDRFSAQQFSDYHSELNMSSLELGDSALYFCASSFRTGEFISYTEAFFGQGTRLTVV.

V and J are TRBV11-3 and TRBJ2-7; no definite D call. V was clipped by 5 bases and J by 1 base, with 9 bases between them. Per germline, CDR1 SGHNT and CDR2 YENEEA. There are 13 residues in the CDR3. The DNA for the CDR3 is TGTGCCAGCAGCGCAAGACGTTCCTACGAGCAGTACTTC. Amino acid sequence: CASSARRSYEQYF.

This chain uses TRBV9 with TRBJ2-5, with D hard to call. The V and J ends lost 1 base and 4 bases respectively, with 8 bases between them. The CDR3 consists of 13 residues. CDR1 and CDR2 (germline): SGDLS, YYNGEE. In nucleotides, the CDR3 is TGTGCCAGCAGCGTAACCCTCCGAGAGACCCAGTACTTC. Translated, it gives CASSVTLRETQYF.

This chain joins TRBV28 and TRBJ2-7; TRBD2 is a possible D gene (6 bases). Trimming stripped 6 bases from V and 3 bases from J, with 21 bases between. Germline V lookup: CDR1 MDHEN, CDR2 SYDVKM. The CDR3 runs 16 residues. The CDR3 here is CASRLESGLGGYEQYF. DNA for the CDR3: TGTGCCAGCAGACTCGAGAGCGGGCTAGGTGGCTACGAGCAGTACTTC.

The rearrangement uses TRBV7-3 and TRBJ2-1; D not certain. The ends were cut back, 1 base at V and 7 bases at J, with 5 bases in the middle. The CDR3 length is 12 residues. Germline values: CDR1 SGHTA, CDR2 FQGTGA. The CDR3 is CASSLNGNEQFF. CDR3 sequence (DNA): TGTGCCAGCAGCTTAAACGGAAATGAGCAGTTCTTC.

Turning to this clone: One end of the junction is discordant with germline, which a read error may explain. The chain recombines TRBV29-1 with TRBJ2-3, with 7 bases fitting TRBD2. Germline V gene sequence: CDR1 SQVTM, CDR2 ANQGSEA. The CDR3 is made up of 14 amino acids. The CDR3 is CSVEGLDSTDTQYF. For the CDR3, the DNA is TGCAGCGTGGAAGGACTAGATAGCACAGATACGCAGTATTTT.

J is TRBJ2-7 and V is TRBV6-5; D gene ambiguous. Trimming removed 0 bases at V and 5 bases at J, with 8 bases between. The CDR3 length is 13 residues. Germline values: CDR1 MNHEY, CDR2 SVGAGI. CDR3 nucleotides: TGTGCCAGCAGTTACTCGCCCAGTAACGAGCAGTACTTC. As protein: CASSYSPSNEQYF.

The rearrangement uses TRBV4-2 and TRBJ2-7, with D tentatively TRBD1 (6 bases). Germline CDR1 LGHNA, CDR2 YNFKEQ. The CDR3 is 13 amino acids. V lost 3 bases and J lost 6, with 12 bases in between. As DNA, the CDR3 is TGTGCCAGCAGCCATTTTCAGGGGAGCGAGCAGTACTTC. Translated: CASSHFQGSEQYF.